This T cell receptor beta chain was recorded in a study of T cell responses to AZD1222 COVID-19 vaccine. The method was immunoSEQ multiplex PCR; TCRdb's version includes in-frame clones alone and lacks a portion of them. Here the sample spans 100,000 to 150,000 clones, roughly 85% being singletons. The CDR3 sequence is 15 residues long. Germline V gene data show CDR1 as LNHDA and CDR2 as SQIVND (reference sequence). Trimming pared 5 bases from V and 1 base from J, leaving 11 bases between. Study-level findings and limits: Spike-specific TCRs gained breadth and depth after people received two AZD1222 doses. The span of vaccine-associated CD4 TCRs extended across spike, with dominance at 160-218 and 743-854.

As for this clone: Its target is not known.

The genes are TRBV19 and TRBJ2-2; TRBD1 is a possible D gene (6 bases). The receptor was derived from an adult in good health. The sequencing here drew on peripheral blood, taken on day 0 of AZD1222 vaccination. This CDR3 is CASSAGQMNTGELFF. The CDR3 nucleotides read TGTGCCAGTAGTGCAGGACAGATGAACACCGGGGAGCTGTTTTTT.